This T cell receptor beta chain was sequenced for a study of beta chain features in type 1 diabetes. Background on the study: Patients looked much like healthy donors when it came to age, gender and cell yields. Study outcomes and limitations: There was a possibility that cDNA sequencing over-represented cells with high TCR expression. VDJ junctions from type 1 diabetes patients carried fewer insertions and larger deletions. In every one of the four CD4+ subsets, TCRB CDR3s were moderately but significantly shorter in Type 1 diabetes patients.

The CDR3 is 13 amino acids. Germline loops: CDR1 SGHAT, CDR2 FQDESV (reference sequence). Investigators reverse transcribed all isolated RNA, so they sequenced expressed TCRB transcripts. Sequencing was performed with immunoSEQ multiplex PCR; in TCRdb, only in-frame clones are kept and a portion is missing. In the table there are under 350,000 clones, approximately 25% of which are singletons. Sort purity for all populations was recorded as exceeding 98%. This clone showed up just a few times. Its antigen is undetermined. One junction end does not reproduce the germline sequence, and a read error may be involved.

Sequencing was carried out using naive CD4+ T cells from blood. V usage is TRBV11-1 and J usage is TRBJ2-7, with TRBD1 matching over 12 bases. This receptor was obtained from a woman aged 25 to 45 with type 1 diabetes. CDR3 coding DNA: TGTGCCAGCAGCCCCCAGGGACAGGGGGCGCTGAACTTC. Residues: CASSPQGQGALNF.